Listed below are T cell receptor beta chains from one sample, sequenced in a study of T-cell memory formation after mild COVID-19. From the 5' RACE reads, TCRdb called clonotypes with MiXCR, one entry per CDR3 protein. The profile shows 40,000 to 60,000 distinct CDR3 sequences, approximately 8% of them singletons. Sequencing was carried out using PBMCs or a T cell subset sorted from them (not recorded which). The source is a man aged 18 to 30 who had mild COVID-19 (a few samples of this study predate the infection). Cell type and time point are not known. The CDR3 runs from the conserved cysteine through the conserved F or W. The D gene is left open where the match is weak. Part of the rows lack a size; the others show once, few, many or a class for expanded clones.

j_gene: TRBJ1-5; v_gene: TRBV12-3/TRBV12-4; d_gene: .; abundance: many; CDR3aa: CASQGTAYQPQHF; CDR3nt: TGTGCCAGCCAGGGGACGGCTTATCAGCCCCAGCATTTT
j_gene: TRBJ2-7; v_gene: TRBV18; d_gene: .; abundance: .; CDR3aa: CASSYRSSYEQYF; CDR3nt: TGTGCCAGCTCATACAGGAGCTCCTACGAGCAGTACTTC
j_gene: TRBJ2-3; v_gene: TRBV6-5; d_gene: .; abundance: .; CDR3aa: CASSYQTGIGVADTQYF; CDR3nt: TGTGCCAGCAGTTACCAGACCGGGATAGGGGTGGCAGATACGCAGTATTTT
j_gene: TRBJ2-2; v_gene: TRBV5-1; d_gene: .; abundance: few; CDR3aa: CASSLDGQLNTGELFF; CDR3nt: TGCGCCAGCAGCTTGGATGGACAGTTGAACACCGGGGAGCTGTTTTTT
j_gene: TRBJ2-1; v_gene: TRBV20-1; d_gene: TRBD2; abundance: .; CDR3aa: CSALAGGLTYNEQFF; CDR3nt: TGCAGTGCCCTAGCGGGGGGCCTAACCTACAATGAGCAGTTCTTC
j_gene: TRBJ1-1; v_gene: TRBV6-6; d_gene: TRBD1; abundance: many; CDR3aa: CASSPPTGDGNTEAFF; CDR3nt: TGTGCCAGCAGTCCCCCGACAGGGGATGGGAACACTGAAGCTTTCTTT
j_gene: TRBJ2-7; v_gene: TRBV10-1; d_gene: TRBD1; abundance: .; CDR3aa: CASSEGTGNRQYF; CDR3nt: TGCGCCAGCAGTGAAGGGACAGGTAATCGGCAGTACTTC
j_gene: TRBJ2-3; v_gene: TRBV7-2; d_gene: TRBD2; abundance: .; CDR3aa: CASRGLAGGTDTQYF; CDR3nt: TGTGCCAGCAGGGGTCTAGCGGGGGGCACAGATACGCAGTATTTT
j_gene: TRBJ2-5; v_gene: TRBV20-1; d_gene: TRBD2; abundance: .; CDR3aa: CSARPSGGRQETQYF; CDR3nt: TGCAGTGCTAGACCGTCGGGGGGGCGCCAAGAGACCCAGTACTTC
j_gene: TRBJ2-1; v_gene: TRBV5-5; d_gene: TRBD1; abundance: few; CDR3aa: CASSQEDRGYNEQFF; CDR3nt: TGTGCCAGCAGCCAGGAAGACAGGGGCTACAATGAGCAGTTCTTC
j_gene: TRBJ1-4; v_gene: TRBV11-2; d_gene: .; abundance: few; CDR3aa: CASSRSNPGWEGGMEKLFF; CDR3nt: TGTGCCAGCAGCCGATCCAACCCGGGCTGGGAGGGGGGGATGGAAAAACTGTTTTTT
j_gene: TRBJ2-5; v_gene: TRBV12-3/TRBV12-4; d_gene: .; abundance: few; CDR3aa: CASSWWGSTQYF; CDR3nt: TGTGCCAGCAGTTGGTGGGGGTCGACCCAGTACTTC
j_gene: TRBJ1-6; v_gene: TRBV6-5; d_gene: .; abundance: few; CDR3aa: CASTPAGTWGQSPLHF; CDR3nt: TGTGCCAGCACCCCCGCCGGGACCTGGGGACAATCACCCCTCCACTTT
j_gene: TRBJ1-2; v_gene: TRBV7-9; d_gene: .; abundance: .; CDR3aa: CASRAKVATDPTSYGYTF; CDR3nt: TGTGCCAGCAGGGCGAAGGTAGCTACGGACCCTACCTCATATGGCTACACCTTC
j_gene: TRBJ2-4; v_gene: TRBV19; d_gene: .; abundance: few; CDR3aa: CASSITAGAGGIQYF; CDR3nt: TGTGCCAGTAGTATCACAGCGGGCGCCGGGGGCATTCAGTACTTC
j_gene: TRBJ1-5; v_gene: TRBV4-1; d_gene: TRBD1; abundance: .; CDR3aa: CASSPAPRGQGSQPQHF; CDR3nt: TGCGCCAGCAGCCCAGCTCCACGGGGACAGGGGAGCCAGCCCCAGCATTTT
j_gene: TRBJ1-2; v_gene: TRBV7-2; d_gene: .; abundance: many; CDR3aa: CASSRAGGGYTF; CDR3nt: TGTGCCAGCAGCAGGGCCGGCGGTGGCTACACCTTC
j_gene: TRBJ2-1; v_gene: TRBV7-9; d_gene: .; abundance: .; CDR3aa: CASSPQLGNNEQFF; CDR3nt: TGTGCCAGCAGCCCTCAACTAGGAAACAATGAGCAGTTCTTC
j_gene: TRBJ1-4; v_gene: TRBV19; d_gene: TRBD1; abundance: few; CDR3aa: CATHPYRGEKLFF; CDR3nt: TGTGCCACACATCCCTACAGGGGGGAAAAACTGTTTTTT
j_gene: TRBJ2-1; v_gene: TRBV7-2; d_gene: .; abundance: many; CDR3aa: CASSLVAVGTNNEQFF; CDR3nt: TGTGCCAGCAGCTTAGTCGCGGTGGGGACGAACAATGAGCAGTTCTTC
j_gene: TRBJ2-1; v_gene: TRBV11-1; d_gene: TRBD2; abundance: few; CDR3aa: CASSFASGSYNEQFF; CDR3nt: TGTGCCAGCAGCTTCGCTAGCGGTTCCTACAATGAGCAGTTCTTC
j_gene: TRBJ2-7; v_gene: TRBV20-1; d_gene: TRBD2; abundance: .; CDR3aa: CSARSSGGAHEQYF; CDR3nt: TGCAGTGCTAGGTCTAGCGGGGGGGCCCACGAGCAGTACTTC
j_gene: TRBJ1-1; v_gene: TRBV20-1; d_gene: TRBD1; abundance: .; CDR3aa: CSARGGGVTEAFF; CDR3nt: TGCAGTGCCAGAGGAGGGGGCGTCACTGAAGCTTTCTTT
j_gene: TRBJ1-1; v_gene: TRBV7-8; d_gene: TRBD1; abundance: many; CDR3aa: CASSLVTGDTEAFF; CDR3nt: TGTGCCAGCAGCTTAGTTACAGGGGACACTGAAGCTTTCTTT
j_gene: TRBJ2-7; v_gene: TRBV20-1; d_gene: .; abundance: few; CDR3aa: CSVEDLSYEQYF; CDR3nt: TGCAGTGTTGAGGATCTCTCCTACGAGCAGTACTTC
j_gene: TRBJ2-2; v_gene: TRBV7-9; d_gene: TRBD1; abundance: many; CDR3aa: CASSPITERQGLAGELFF; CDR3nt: TGTGCCAGCAGCCCCATCACGGAAAGACAGGGGTTAGCCGGGGAGCTGTTTTTT
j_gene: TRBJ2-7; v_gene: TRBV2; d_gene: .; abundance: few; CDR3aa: CASSDNRAYEQYF; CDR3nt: TGTGCCAGCAGTGATAACAGGGCCTACGAGCAGTACTTC
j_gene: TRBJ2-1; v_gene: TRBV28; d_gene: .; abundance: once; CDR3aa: CAGTPGGFNNEQFF; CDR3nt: TGTGCCGGCACCCCCGGCGGATTTAACAATGAGCAGTTCTTC
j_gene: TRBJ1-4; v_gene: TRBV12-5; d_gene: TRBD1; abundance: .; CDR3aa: CASGLGQGNEKLFF; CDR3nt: TGTGCTAGTGGTTTGGGACAGGGTAATGAAAAACTGTTTTTT
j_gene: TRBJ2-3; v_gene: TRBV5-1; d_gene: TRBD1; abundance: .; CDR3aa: CASSDPGQGSTDTQYF; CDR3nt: TGCGCCAGCAGCGACCCTGGACAGGGGAGTACAGATACGCAGTATTTT
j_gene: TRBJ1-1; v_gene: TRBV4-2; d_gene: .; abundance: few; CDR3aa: CASSQGQGRRDTEAFF; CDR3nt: TGTGCCAGCAGCCAAGGGCAGGGAAGAAGGGACACTGAAGCTTTCTTT
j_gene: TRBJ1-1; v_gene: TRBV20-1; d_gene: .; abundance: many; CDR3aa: CSAPRLGRWDTEAFF; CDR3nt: TGCAGTGCTCCTAGATTGGGGCGCTGGGATACTGAAGCTTTCTTT
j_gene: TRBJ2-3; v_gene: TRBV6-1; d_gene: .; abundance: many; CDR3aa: CASSEIPVDTQYF; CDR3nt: TGTGCCAGCAGTGAGATCCCGGTGGATACGCAGTATTTT
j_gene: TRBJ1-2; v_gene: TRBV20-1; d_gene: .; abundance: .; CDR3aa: CSGIATSNYGYTF; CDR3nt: TGCAGTGGCATAGCGACGTCTAACTATGGCTACACCTTC
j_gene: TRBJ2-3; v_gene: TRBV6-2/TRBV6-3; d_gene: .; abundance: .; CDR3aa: CASSYRATDTQYF; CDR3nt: TGTGCCAGCAGCTACAGGGCTACAGATACGCAGTATTTT
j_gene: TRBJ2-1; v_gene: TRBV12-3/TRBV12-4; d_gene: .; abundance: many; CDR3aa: CASSLPQGRNEQFF; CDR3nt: TGTGCCAGCAGTCTCCCGCAGGGTCGAAATGAGCAGTTCTTC
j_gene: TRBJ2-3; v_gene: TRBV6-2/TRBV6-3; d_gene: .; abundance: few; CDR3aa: CATRSPSTDTQYF; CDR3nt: TGTGCTACCCGAAGCCCCTCCACAGATACGCAGTATTTT
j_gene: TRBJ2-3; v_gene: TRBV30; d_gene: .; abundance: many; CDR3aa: CAWSVLGVHGTQYF; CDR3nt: TGTGCCTGGAGTGTACTTGGGGTCCATGGTACGCAGTATTTT
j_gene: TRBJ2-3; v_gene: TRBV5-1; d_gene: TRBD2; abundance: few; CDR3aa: CASSLAAGGPSTQYF; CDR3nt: TGCGCCAGCAGCTTGGCAGCGGGGGGACCGAGCACGCAGTATTTT
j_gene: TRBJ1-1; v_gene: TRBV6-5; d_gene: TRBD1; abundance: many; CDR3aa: CASSYWKGQGTEAFF; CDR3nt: TGTGCCAGCAGTTACTGGAAGGGACAGGGGACTGAAGCTTTCTTT
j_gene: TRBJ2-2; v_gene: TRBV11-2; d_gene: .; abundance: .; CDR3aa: CASSFRLLGSGHTGELFF; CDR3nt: TGTGCCAGCAGCTTTCGACTCCTGGGCAGCGGTCACACCGGGGAGCTGTTTTTT
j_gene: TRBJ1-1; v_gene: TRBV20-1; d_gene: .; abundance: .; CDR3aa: CSAGNQGAVAFF; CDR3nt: TGCAGTGCGGGAAATCAGGGTGCGGTGGCTTTCTTT
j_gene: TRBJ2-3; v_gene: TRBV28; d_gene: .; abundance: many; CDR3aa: CASSLGGSGTDTQYF; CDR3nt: TGTGCCAGCAGTCTTGGGGGGAGTGGCACAGATACGCAGTATTTT